A selection of T cell receptor beta chains follows, all from one sample in a study of T cells in Graves' hyperthyroidism and ophthalmopathy. TCRdb passed the multiplex PCR reads through MiXCR, listing each CDR3 protein once. The repertoire holds hundreds of thousands of distinct CDR3 sequences, with about a fifth as singletons. The sequencing sample was made of blood. All receptors come from a man aged 25 to 45 with Graves' ophthalmopathy. Each CDR3 is given with its conserved first and last residue. Fields, in order: J gene, D gene, clone size, V gene, CDR3 protein, CDR3 DNA. A D gene is named only where the DNA matches it firmly. The size entry is marked missing in some rows and otherwise reads once, few, many or a size class.

>TRBJ1-1|-|-|TRBV5-1
CASSLVRGSDAEAFF
TGCGCCAGCAGCTTGGTCCGAGGGAGCGACGCTGAAGCTTTCTTT
>TRBJ1-2|TRBD1|few|TRBV6-1
CAGRDREHYGYTF
TGTGCCGGACGGGACAGGGAACACTATGGCTACACCTTC
>TRBJ2-2|TRBD2|few|TRBV7-9
CASSSGVAGAFAGELFF
TGTGCCAGCAGCTCAGGGGTAGCGGGAGCTTTCGCCGGGGAGCTGTTTTTT
>TRBJ1-1|-|many|TRBV28
CATQGVRYTEAFF
TGTGCCACCCAGGGAGTTCGGTACACTGAAGCTTTCTTT
>TRBJ1-5|TRBD1|many|TRBV27
CASSRRGGDNQPQHF
TGTGCCAGCAGCCGCAGGGGGGGGGACAATCAGCCCCAGCATTTT
>TRBJ1-4|TRBD1|-|TRBV5-1
CASSLQGEFNEKLFF
TGCGCCAGCAGCTTACAGGGGGAGTTTAATGAAAAACTGTTTTTT
>TRBJ1-5|-|-|TRBV27
CASSDRLGGNQPQHF
TGTGCCAGCAGTGACAGGCTGGGTGGCAATCAGCCCCAGCATTTT
>TRBJ2-7|TRBD2|-|TRBV2
CASSLGEGRYEQYF
TGTGCCAGCTCTTTGGGGGAGGGCCGTTACGAGCAGTACTTC
>TRBJ2-3|-|many|TRBV11-2
CASSLVAGMGTDTQYF
TGTGCCAGCAGCTTAGTGGCGGGAATGGGCACAGATACGCAGTATTTT
>TRBJ2-2|TRBD1|-|TRBV6-1
CASSWDRPSINTGELFF
TGTGCCAGCAGTTGGGACAGACCATCGATTAACACCGGGGAGCTGTTTTTT
>TRBJ2-7|TRBD2|-|TRBV6-5
CASSYSQREVPYEQYF
TGTGCCAGCAGTTACTCCCAGCGGGAGGTTCCCTACGAGCAGTACTTC
>TRBJ2-7|-|many|TRBV10-3
CAIAASSTREQYF
TGTGCCATCGCGGCTAGCTCAACTAGGGAGCAGTACTTC
>TRBJ2-1|-|few|TRBV6-1
CASSEYRIEGNEQFF
TGTGCCAGCAGTGAATATCGAATTGAGGGCAATGAGCAGTTCTTC
>TRBJ1-1|-|-|TRBV20-1
CSARGGGARTEAFF
TGCAGTGCTAGGGGGGGGGGTGCGCGCACTGAAGCTTTCTTT
>TRBJ2-3|-|many|TRBV6-1
CASSEGRYPRTDTQYF
TGTGCCAGCAGTGAAGGAAGGTACCCACGCACAGATACGCAGTATTTT
>TRBJ2-7|TRBD2|many|TRBV28
CASSPGGASRAYEQYF
TGTGCCAGCAGTCCGGGAGGGGCTAGCCGAGCCTACGAGCAGTACTTC
>TRBJ1-5|TRBD1|many|TRBV6-1
CASRTGDNQPQHF
TGTGCCAGCAGAACAGGGGACAATCAGCCCCAGCATTTT
>TRBJ1-6|-|many|TRBV2
CASSDVGQGLSPLHF
TGTGCCAGCAGTGACGTCGGCCAGGGGTTGTCACCCCTCCACTTT
>TRBJ2-5|-|-|TRBV25-1
CASSDYRSQYF
TGTGCCAGCAGTGACTACCGGTCCCAGTACTTC
>TRBJ2-1|TRBD1|few|TRBV5-1
CASSLMATGGSPYNEQFF
TGCGCCAGCAGCTTGATGGCGACAGGGGGTAGTCCCTACAATGAGCAGTTCTTC
>TRBJ1-3|-|few|TRBV28
CATEAGTTGNTIYF
TGTGCCACTGAAGCCGGGACAACTGGAAACACCATATATTTT
>TRBJ1-2|-|-|TRBV7-8
CASSLAGVGYTF
TGTGCCAGCAGCTTAGCTGGGGTCGGCTACACCTTC
>TRBJ2-3|-|-|TRBV6-1
CASAGSFTDTQYF
TGTGCCAGTGCAGGGTCCTTCACAGATACGCAGTATTTT
>TRBJ1-1|TRBD1|-|TRBV6-1
CASSRGQGLNTEAFF
TGTGCCAGCAGTAGAGGACAGGGCCTGAACACTGAAGCTTTCTTT